This is a list of T cell receptor beta chains from one sample in a study of shared T cell receptors in the human thymus. The repertoire was sequenced with immunoSEQ multiplex PCR; TCRdb's copy has only in-frame clones and lacks some. The sample includes about 610,000 clones, 88% of them seen just once. The same specimen was also included in a second study, on human thymus T cells.

Material for sequencing was thymocytes. All receptors come from a boy less than two years old with a congenital heart defect. The CDR3 runs from the conserved cysteine through the conserved F or W. D genes are given only for firm matches. Not all rows give a size; the values are once, few, many and, for expanded clones, a class.

cdr3_aa cdr3_nt d_call j_call clone_size v_call
CAWSKWEWNYEQYF TGTGCCTGGAGTAAGTGGGAGTGGAACTACGAGCAGTACTTC - TRBJ2-7 - TRBV30
CASSLRREGKETQYF TGTGCCAGCAGCTTGAGGAGGGAAGGGAAAGAGACCCAGTACTTC - TRBJ2-5 - TRBV5-8
CASGNGLADAYEQYF TGTGCTAGTGGTAACGGACTAGCGGACGCCTACGAGCAGTACTTC TRBD2 TRBJ2-7 - TRBV12-5
CASSQVPRGGYEQYF TGTGCCAGCAGCCAAGTACCCAGGGGTGGCTACGAGCAGTACTTC - TRBJ2-7 - TRBV4-2
CTSVGAVQETQYF TGCACCAGCGTTGGGGCGGTACAAGAGACCCAGTACTTC - TRBJ2-5 once TRBV1
CASSPRTSGRALFNEQFF TGTGCCAGCAGTCCTAGGACTAGCGGGAGGGCCCTTTTCAATGAGCAGTTCTTC TRBD2 TRBJ2-1 once TRBV7-3
CASSTPGSYNEQFF TGTGCCAGTAGTACACCGGGCTCCTACAATGAGCAGTTCTTC - TRBJ2-1 - TRBV19
CASSSPPSGRASYNEQFF TGTGCCAGCAGCTCTCCCCCTAGCGGGAGGGCCTCCTACAATGAGCAGTTCTTC TRBD2 TRBJ2-1 - TRBV5-6
CASSLQGANYGYTF TGTGCCAGCAGTCTCCAGGGGGCCAACTATGGCTACACCTTC TRBD1 TRBJ1-2 - TRBV27
CASSEQDAQETQYF TGCGCCAGCAGCGAACAGGATGCCCAAGAGACCCAGTACTTC - TRBJ2-5 few TRBV10-2
CASSQDLQGGTEAFF TGTGCCAGCAGCCAAGATTTACAGGGCGGCACTGAAGCTTTCTTT - TRBJ1-1 - TRBV14
CASSLEQGASYEQYF TGTGCCAGCAGCTTAGAACAGGGGGCGTCCTACGAGCAGTACTTC TRBD1 TRBJ2-7 - TRBV11-2
CASSSGGGANTGELFF TGTGCCAGCAGTTCTGGCGGGGGGGCCAACACCGGGGAGCTGTTTTTT TRBD2 TRBJ2-2 - TRBV7-9
CASSPLRGGVWETQYF TGTGCCAGCAGTCCCCTAAGGGGCGGGGTCTGGGAGACCCAGTACTTC - TRBJ2-5 - TRBV9
CASSSGTAGRYEQYF TGTGCCAGCAGTTCCGGCACGGCAGGGAGGTACGAGCAGTACTTC - TRBJ2-7 few TRBV27
CASSLVAPYSGNQPQHF TGTGCCAGCAGCTTGGTTGCTCCATACAGTGGCAATCAGCCCCAGCATTTT - TRBJ1-5 - TRBV5-8
CASSQPSRGGSDYEQYF TGTGCCAGCAGTCAACCCAGCCGGGGAGGTAGCGACTACGAGCAGTACTTC - TRBJ2-7 few TRBV28
CACRASGRAGSGELFF TGTGCCTGCCGGGCTAGCGGGAGGGCCGGGAGCGGGGAGCTGTTTTTT TRBD2 TRBJ2-2 - TRBV19
CASSADRDRAVAGISYEQYF TGCGCCAGCAGTGCAGACCGGGACAGGGCGGTAGCGGGCATCTCCTACGAGCAGTACTTC TRBD1 TRBJ2-7 - TRBV10-1
CASSLSGSAYNEQFF TGTGCCAGCAGCTTAAGCGGGAGTGCCTACAATGAGCAGTTCTTC TRBD2 TRBJ2-1 - TRBV5-5
CASSQDFPRSTIYF TGCGCCAGCAGCCAAGATTTTCCAAGGAGCACCATATATTTT - TRBJ1-3 few TRBV4-3
CASSQDRSRGSYNEQFF TGCGCCAGCAGCCAAGATCGGTCTCGTGGCTCCTACAATGAGCAGTTCTTC - TRBJ2-1 - TRBV4-1
CSVAQGRRDRAPREQFF TGCAGCGTTGCACAGGGGCGGCGGGACCGCGCCCCAAGGGAGCAGTTCTTC - TRBJ2-1 - TRBV29-1
CASSAKDRGTEAFF TGTGCCAGCAGCGCAAAGGACAGGGGCACTGAAGCTTTCTTT TRBD1 TRBJ1-1 - TRBV9
CASRGASGGNPYNEQFF TGTGCCAGCAGGGGTGCCTCGGGAGGAAACCCCTACAATGAGCAGTTCTTC TRBD2 TRBJ2-1 - TRBV27
CASSPRRVGGRADTQYF TGTGCCAGCAGTCCCCGCCGGGTTGGCGGGAGGGCAGATACGCAGTATTTT TRBD2 TRBJ2-3 - TRBV27
CASSLQGPYEQYF TGTGCCAGCAGCTTACAGGGTCCCTACGAGCAGTACTTC - TRBJ2-7 - TRBV11-2
CASSWNLQPRRPEVRGRNTGELFF TGCGCCAGCAGCTGGAACCTACAGCCCCGGCGGCCAGAGGTTCGGGGTCGGAACACCGGGGAGCTGTTTTTT - TRBJ2-2 - TRBV5-1
CASSWGTSGPTREQYF TGCGCCAGCAGCTGGGGGACTAGCGGGCCTACTCGCGAGCAGTACTTC TRBD2 TRBJ2-7 - TRBV5-1
CASSNPSGTRVYEQYF TGTGCCAGCAGTAACCCCTCCGGGACAAGGGTATACGAGCAGTACTTC - TRBJ2-7 - TRBV27
CASSPAGEVAYEQYF TGTGCCAGCTCACCGGCGGGGGAGGTCGCCTACGAGCAGTACTTC TRBD2 TRBJ2-7 - TRBV18
CASSPRTSGMTDTQYF TGTGCCAGCAGTCCACGGACTAGCGGGATGACAGATACGCAGTATTTT TRBD2 TRBJ2-3 - TRBV2
CAANADRGLYEQYF TGTGCCGCTAACGCGGACAGGGGGCTCTACGAGCAGTACTTC TRBD1 TRBJ2-7 - TRBV10-3
CASSPGDSNQPQHF TGTGCCAGCAGTCCGGGAGATAGCAATCAGCCCCAGCATTTT - TRBJ1-5 - TRBV6-5
CASSERGSDTQYF TGTGCCAGCAGTGAAAGGGGGTCGGATACGCAGTATTTT - TRBJ2-3 once TRBV25-1
CASSLTRDRGIPNYGYTF TGTGCCAGCAGCTTAACTCGGGACAGGGGGATTCCCAACTATGGCTACACCTTC TRBD1 TRBJ1-2 - TRBV7-6
CASRGKTEAFF TGTGCCAGCCGCGGAAAAACTGAAGCTTTCTTT - TRBJ1-1 - TRBV6-5
CASSPLALNRSPPPGTEAFF TGTGCCAGCAGTCCTCTGGCCCTCAACAGATCCCCACCTCCAGGGACTGAAGCTTTCTTT - TRBJ1-1 - TRBV28
CASSSGQGYYNEQFF TGTGCCAGCAGTTCGGGACAGGGATACTACAATGAGCAGTTCTTC TRBD1 TRBJ2-1 - TRBV6-5
CASSSMGEGSYEQYF TGTGCCAGCAGCTCCATGGGGGAGGGGAGCTACGAGCAGTACTTC TRBD2 TRBJ2-7 - TRBV6-5
CASSLDPPYTDTQYF TGTGCCAGCAGCTTAGATCCCCCTTACACAGATACGCAGTATTTT - TRBJ2-3 - TRBV11-2
CASSFQGQNQETQYF TGTGCCAGCAGCTTCCAAGGACAGAACCAAGAGACCCAGTACTTC - TRBJ2-5 - TRBV7-9
CASSSGTSGEKNEQFF TGTGCCAGCAGCTCGGGGACTAGCGGGGAAAAAAATGAGCAGTTCTTC TRBD2 TRBJ2-1 - TRBV11-2
CASSCTVQSSGANVLTF TGTGCCAGCAGCTGCACCGTACAGAGCTCTGGGGCCAACGTCCTGACTTTC - TRBJ2-6 - TRBV5-6
CASTPGEKLFF TGTGCCAGCACCCCCGGGGAAAAACTGTTTTTT - TRBJ1-4 once TRBV25-1
CSVPPGTSGCSSYNEQFF TGCAGCGTCCCCCCCGGGACTAGCGGGTGTAGCTCCTACAATGAGCAGTTCTTC TRBD2 TRBJ2-1 - TRBV29-1
CASSLVWQGYEQYF TGTGCCAGCAGCTTAGTATGGCAGGGCTACGAGCAGTACTTC - TRBJ2-7 - TRBV11-2